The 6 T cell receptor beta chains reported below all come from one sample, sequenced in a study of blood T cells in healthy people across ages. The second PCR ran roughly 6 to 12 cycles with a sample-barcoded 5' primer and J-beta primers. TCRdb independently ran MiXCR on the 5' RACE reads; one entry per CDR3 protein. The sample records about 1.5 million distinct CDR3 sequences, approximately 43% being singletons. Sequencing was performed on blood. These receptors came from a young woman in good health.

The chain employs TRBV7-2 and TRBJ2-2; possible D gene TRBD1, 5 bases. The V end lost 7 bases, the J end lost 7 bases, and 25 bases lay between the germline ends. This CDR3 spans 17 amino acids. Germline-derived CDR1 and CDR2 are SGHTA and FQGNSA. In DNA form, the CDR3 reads TGTGCCAGCAAGACCTCGAACCAGGGTCGTGTACACGGGGAGCTGTTTTTT. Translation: CASKTSNQGRVHGELFF.

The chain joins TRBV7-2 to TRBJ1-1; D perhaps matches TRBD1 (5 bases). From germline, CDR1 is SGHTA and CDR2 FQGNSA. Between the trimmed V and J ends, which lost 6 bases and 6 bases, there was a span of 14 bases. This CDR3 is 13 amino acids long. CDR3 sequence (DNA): TGTGCCAGCAGGGCTGACAGACACGCTGAAGCTTTCTTT. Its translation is CASRADRHAEAFF.

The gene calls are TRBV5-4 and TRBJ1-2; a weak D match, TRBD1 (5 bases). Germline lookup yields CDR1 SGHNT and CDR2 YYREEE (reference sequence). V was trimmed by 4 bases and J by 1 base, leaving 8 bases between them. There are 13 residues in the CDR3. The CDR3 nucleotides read TGTGCCAGCAGCGTGGGGGATAACTATGGCTACACCTTC. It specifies CASSVGDNYGYTF.

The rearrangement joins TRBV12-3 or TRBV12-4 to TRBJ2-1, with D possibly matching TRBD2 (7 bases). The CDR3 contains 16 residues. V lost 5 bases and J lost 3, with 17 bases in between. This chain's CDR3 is CASSPAGATIYNEQFF. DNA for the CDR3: TGTGCCAGCAGTCCTGCGGGGGCGACTATCTACAATGAGCAGTTCTTC.

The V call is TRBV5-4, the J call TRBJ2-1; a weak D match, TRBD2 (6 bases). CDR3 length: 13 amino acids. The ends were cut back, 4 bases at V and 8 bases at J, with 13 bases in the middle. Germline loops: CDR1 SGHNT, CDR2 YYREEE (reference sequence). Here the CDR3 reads CASSPGEGHEQFF. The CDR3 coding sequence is TGTGCCAGCAGCCCGGGAGAGGGCCATGAGCAGTTCTTC. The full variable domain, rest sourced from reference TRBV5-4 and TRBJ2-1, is ETGVTQSPTHLIKTRGQQVTLRCSSQSGHNTVSWYQQALGQGPQFIFQYYREEENGRGNFPPRFSGLQFPNYSSELNVNALELDDSALYLCASSPGEGHEQFFGPGTRLTVL.

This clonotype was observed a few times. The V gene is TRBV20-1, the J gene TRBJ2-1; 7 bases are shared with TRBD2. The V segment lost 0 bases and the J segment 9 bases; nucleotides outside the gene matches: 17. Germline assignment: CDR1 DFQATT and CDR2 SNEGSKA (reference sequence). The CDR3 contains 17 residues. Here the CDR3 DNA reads TGCAGTGCTAGAGATCCGGAGGGAACTAGCGTGGCATCTGAGCAGTTCTTC. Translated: CSARDPEGTSVASEQFF.